Each of the 12 T cell receptor beta chains below was sequenced from the same sample in a study of CXCR3-negative and CXCR3-positive naive CD8 T cells. The authors made the TRB cDNA libraries by 5' RACE using UMI labels. One entry per CDR3 protein, without DNA, is what TCRdb gives after re-calling the 5' RACE reads. Its table records about 6,000 distinct CDR3 sequences. The sample consisted of naive CXCR3- CD8+ T cells from blood. Subset defined: CD45RO-CCR7+CD27+CD95- naive CD8+ T cells lacking CXCR3 (TNR3-). The receptors originated from a human donor in good health. Some clones in this sample may be carry-over from other donors' samples.

By frequency, this clonotype is medium-sized. This chain joins TRBV7-3 and TRBJ1-1; TCRdb lists TRBD1, though no DNA is available to test this call. The CDR3 runs to 18 residues. The V gene's germline CDR1 is SGHTA and CDR2 FQGTGA. CDR3 sequence reads: CASSLTSVGTGSNTEAFF.

V gene TRBV20-1 combines with J gene TRBJ2-1; checking the TCRdb D call of TRBD2 is not possible without DNA. The length of the CDR3 is 16 residues. CDR1 and CDR2 (germline): DFQATT, SNEGSKA (reference sequence). The chain's CDR3 is CSARVGLAGAYNEQFF.

The J gene is TRBJ2-7, the V gene TRBV9. This CDR3 is built from 14 residues. Looked up from germline, CDR1 is SGDLS and CDR2 is YYNGEE. The CDR3 sequence: CASSVGLSSYEQYF.

This clonotype is deemed medium-sized by its frequency. This chain links TRBV29-1 with TRBJ2-5; TCRdb names TRBD2, which stays unverified in the absence of DNA. CDR1 and CDR2 from the germline V gene are SQVTM and ANQGSEA. The CDR3 consists of 15 residues. The CDR3 sequence is CSVEALAGGGETQYF.

The V gene is TRBV6-5, the J gene TRBJ1-1. The CDR3 contains 15 residues. Germline V gene data show CDR1 as MNHEY and CDR2 as SVGAGI. CDR3 region: CASSYSGNPNTEAFF.

In terms of frequency, this clonotype is medium-sized (0.01 to 0.1%). J is TRBJ2-7 and V is TRBV19; without DNA, the TCRdb call of TRBD1 cannot be checked. This CDR3 comprises 15 residues. The germline V gene has CDR1 LNHDA and CDR2 SQIVND (reference sequence). The CDR3 is CASKFGTGPSYEQYF.

Judged by frequency, this clonotype is medium-sized (0.01 to 0.1%). The rearrangement uses TRBV29-1 and TRBJ2-7. Germline-derived CDR1 and CDR2 are SQVTM and ANQGSEA. The CDR3 is 11 residues long. The CDR3 region is CSVEDSYEQYF.

This clonotype is called medium-sized based on its frequency. V usage is TRBV7-2 and J usage is TRBJ1-1; no DNA is available, so the TRBD1 call from TCRdb remains unchecked. Germline values: CDR1 SGHTA, CDR2 FQGNSA. This CDR3 is 15 amino acids long. CDR3 amino acids: CASSPLEGVNTEAFF. Full variable domain (remainder filled in from reference TRBV7-2 and TRBJ1-1): GAGVSQSPSNKVTEKGKDVELRCDPISGHTALYWYRQSLGQGLEFLIYFQGNSAPDKSGLPSDRFSAERTGGSVSTLTIQRTQQEDSAVYLCASSPLEGVNTEAFFGQGTRLTVV.

This clonotype ranks as medium-sized in terms of frequency. The chain couples TRBV19 to TRBJ2-3; TCRdb returns TRBD2, unconfirmable since there is no DNA. From germline, CDR1 is LNHDA and CDR2 SQIVND (reference sequence). The CDR3 is 16 amino acids. CDR3 sequence: CASSTLGLLGTDTQYF.

This clonotype registers medium-sized by frequency. V usage is TRBV9 and J usage is TRBJ2-2. Germline CDR1 and CDR2: SGDLS and YYNGEE. The CDR3 is made up of 13 amino acids. The CDR3 region is CASSVEEGGELFF.

By frequency, this clonotype is medium-sized. CDR3 protein: CASSLQPTGWNTEAFF. This chain uses TRBV7-8 with TRBJ1-1; TCRdb lists TRBD1, though no DNA is available to test this call. The CDR3 has 16 residues. The germline gives CDR1 SGHVS, CDR2 FQNEAQ.

This clonotype is classed as medium-sized (0.01 to 0.1%) by frequency. The chain recombines TRBV15 with TRBJ2-7. The V gene's germline CDR1 is LNHNV and CDR2 YYDKDF (reference sequence). The CDR3 loop spans 13 amino acids. The CDR3: CATSRDRSYEQYF.